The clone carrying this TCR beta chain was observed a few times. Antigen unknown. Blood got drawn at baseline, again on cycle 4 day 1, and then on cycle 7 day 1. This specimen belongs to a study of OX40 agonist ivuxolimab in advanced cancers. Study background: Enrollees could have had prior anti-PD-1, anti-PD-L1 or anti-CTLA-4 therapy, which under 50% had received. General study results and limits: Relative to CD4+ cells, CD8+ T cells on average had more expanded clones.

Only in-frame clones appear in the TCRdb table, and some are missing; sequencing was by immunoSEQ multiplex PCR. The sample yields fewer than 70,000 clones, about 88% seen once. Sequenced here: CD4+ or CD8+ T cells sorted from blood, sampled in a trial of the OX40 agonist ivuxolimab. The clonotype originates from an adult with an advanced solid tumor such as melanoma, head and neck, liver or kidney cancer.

The chain's CDR3 is CAWSVGGNTEAFF. The DNA of the CDR3 is TGTGCCTGGAGTGTCGGGGGGAACACTGAAGCTTTCTTT. The chain joins TRBV30 to TRBJ1-1; D perhaps matches TRBD1 (5 bases). CDR3 length equals 13 residues. Deletions cut 0 bases from V and 1 base from J, with 6 bases between. Germline V CDR1 and CDR2: GTSNPN, SVGIG (reference sequence).